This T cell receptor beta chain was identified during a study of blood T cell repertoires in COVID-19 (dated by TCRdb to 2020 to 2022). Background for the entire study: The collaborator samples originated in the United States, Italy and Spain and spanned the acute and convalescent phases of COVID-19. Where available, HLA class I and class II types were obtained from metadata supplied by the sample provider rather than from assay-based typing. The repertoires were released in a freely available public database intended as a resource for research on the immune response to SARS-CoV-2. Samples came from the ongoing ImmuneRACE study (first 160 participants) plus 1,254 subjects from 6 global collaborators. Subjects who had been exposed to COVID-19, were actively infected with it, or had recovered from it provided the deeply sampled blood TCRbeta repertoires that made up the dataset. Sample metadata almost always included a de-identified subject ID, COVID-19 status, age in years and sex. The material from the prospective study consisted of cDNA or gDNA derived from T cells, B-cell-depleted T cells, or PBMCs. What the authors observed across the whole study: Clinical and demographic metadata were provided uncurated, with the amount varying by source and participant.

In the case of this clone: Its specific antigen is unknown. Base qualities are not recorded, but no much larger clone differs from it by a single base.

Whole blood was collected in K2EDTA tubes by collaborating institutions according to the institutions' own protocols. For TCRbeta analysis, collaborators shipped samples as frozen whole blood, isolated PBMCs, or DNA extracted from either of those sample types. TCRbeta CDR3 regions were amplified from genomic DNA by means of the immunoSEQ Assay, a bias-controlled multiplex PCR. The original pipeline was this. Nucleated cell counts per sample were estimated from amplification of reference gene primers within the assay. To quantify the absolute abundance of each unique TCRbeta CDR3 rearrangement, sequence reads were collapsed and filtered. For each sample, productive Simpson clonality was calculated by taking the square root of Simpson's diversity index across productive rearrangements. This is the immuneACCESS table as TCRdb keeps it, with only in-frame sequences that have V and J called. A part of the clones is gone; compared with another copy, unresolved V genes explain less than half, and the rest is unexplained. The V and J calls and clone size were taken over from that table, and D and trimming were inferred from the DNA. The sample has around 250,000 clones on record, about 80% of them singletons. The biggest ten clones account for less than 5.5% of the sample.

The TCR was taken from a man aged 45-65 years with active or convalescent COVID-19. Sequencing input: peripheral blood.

At the DNA level, the sequence is TGTGCAAGTCGCTTAGCCCCCGGACGGCGGGCAGATACGCAGTATTTT. Its translation is CASRLAPGRRADTQYF. The rearranged segments are TRBV12-2 and TRBJ2-3; no DNA check was done on the table's D call, TRBD2. TRBV12-2 is tagged as a pseudogene. The CDR3 measures 16 amino acids from cysteine to phenylalanine. The sequence is cut down to CDR3 DNA, 48 bases in frame from base 1.